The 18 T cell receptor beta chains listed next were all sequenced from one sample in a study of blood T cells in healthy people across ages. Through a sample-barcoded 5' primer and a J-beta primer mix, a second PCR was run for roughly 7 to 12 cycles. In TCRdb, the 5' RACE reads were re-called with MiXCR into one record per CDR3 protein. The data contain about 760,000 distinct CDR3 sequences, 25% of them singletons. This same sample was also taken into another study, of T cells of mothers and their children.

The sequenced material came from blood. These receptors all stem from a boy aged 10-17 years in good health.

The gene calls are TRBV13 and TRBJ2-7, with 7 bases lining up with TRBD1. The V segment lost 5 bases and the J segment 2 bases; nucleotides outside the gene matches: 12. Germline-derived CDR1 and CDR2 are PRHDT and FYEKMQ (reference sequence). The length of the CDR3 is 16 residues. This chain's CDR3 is CASSPYRGWLTYEQYF. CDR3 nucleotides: TGTGCCAGCAGCCCCTACAGGGGATGGTTAACCTACGAGCAGTACTTC.

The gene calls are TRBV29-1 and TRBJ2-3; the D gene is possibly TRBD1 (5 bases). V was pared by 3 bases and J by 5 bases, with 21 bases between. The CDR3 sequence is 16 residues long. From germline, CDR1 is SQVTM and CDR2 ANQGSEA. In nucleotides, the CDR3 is TGCAGCGTTGAGGTGGGATGGGGCCGGGTGAAAGATACGCAGTATTTT. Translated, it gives CSVEVGWGRVKDTQYF.

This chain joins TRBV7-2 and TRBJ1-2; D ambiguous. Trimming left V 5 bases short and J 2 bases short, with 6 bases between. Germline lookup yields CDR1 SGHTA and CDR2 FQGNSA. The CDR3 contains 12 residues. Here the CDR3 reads CASSLPNYGYTF. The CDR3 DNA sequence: TGTGCCAGCAGCCTACCCAACTATGGCTACACCTTC. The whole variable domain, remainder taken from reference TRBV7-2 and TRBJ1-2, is GAGVSQSPSNKVTEKGKDVELRCDPISGHTALYWYRQSLGQGLEFLIYFQGNSAPDKSGLPSDRFSAERTGGSVSTLTIQRTQQEDSAVYLCASSLPNYGYTFGSGTRLTVV.

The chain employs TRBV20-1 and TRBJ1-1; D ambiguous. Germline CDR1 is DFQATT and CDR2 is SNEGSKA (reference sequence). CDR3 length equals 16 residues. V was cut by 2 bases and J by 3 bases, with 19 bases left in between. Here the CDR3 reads CSARLRVLVLDTEAFF. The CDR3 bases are TGCAGTGCTAGACTTCGGGTCCTAGTCTTGGACACTGAAGCTTTCTTT.

CDR3 DNA: TGCAGCGTTGCCTCCGACGCAGATACGCAGTATTTT. It translates to CSVASDADTQYF. The chain combines TRBV29-1 with TRBJ2-3, with D uncertain. This CDR3 has 12 amino acids. V lost 4 bases and J lost 4, with 9 bases in between. Germline CDR1 reads SQVTM; CDR2 reads ANQGSEA.

CDR3 bases: TGTGCCAGCAGCTTAGGCCAAGGGGGCTACTACGAGCAGTACTTC. This gives the protein CASSLGQGGYYEQYF. This chain joins TRBV13 and TRBJ2-7, with 7 bases lining up with TRBD1. This CDR3 has 15 residues. CDR1 is PRHDT and CDR2 is FYEKMQ in the germline V gene (reference sequence). Trimming cost V 0 bases and J 3 bases; bases outside gene matches: 5.

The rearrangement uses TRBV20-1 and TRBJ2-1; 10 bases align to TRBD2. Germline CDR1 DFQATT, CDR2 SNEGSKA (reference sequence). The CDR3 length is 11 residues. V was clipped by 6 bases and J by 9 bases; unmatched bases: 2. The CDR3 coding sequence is TGCAGTGCCTGGACTAGCGGTGAGCAGTTCTTC. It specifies CSAWTSGEQFF.

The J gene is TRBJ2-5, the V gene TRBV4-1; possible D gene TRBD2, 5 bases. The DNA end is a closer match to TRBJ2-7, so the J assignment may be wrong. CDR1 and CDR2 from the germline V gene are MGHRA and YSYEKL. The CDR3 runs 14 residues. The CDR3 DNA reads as TGCGCCAGCAGCCAAGTGTCCGTTGAGGGCGAGCAGTACTTC. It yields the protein CASSQVSVEGEQYF.

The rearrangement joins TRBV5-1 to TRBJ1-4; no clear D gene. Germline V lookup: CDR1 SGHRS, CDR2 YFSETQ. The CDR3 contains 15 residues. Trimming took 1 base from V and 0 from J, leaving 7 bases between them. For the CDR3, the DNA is TGCGCCAGCAGCTTGTACAGCCCAACTAATGAAAAACTGTTTTTT. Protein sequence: CASSLYSPTNEKLFF.

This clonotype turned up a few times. The CDR3 DNA follows: TGTGCCAGCAGCCCGGGACAGGGAAAAGAAAAACTGTTTTTT. It codes for CASSPGQGKEKLFF. This rearrangement joins TRBV7-9 to TRBJ1-4; TRBD1 matches at 9 bases. Germline V gene lookup returns CDR1 SEHNR and CDR2 FQNEAQ (reference sequence). V was pared by 5 bases and J by 8 bases, with 6 bases of the junction left unmatched. This CDR3 region has 14 residues.

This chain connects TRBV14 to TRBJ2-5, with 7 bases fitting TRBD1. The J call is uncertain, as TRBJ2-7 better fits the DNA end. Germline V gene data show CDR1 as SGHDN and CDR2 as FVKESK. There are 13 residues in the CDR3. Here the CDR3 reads CASSQQTGTEQYF. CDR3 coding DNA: TGTGCCAGCAGCCAACAGACAGGGACCGAGCAGTACTTC.

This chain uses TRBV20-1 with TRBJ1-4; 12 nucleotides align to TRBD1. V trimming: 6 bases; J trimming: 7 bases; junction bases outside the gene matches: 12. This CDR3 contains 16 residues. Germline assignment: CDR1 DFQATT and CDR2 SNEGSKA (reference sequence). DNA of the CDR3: TGCAGTGCCCTAAATCGGGACAGGGGGCCGAGTGAAAAACTGTTTTTT. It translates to CSALNRDRGPSEKLFF.

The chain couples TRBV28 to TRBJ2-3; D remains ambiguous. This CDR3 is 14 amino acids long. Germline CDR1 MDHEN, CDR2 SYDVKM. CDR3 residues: CASLEGVVTDTQYF. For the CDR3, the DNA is TGTGCTTCTCTCGAAGGAGTGGTGACAGATACGCAGTATTTT.

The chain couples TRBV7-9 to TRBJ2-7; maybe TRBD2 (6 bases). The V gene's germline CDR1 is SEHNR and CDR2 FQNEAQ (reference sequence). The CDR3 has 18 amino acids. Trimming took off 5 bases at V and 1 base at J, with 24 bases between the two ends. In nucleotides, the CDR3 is TGTGCCAGCAGCGCGGGACCTAAGGGGCTGCATAATTCCTACGAGCAGTACTTC. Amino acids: CASSAGPKGLHNSYEQYF. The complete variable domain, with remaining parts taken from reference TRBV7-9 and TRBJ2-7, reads DTGVSQNPRHKITKRGQNVTFRCDPISEHNRLYWYRQTLGQGPEFLTYFQNEAQLEKSRLLSDRFSAERPKGSFSTLEIQRTEQGDSAMYLCASSAGPKGLHNSYEQYFGPGTRLTVT.

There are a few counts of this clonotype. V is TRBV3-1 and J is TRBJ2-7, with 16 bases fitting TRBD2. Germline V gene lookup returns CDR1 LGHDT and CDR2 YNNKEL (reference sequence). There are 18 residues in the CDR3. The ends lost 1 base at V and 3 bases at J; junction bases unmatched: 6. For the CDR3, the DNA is TGTGCCAGCAGCCAAGTAGGGACTAGCGGGAGGGAAGACTACGAGCAGTACTTC. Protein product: CASSQVGTSGREDYEQYF.

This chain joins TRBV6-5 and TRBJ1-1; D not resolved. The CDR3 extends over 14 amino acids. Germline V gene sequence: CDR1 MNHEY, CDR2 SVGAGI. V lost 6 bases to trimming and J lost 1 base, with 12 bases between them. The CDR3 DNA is TGTGCCAGCAGATCACCAGCAGGGAACACTGAAGCTTTCTTT. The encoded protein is CASRSPAGNTEAFF.

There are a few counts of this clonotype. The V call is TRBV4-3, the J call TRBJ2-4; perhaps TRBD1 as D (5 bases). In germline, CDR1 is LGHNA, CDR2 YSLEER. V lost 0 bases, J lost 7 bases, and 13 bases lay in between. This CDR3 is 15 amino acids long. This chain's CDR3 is CASSQDWQGINIQYF. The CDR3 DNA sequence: TGCGCCAGCAGCCAAGATTGGCAGGGAATTAACATTCAGTACTTC.

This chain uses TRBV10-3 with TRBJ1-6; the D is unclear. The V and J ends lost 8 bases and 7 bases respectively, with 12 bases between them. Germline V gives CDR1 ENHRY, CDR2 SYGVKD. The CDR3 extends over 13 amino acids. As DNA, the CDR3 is TGTGCCATCGCGGACGGTTTGAATTCACCCCTCCACTTT. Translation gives CAIADGLNSPLHF.